Reported below is one T cell receptor beta chain. Its specificity is not known. The V end lost 0 bases, the J end lost 2 bases, and 8 bases lay between the germline ends. This CDR3 region has 14 residues. CDR1 is LGHDT and CDR2 is YNNKEL in the germline V gene (reference sequence). These data belong to a study of T-cell reconstitution after alpha-beta-depleted transplantation in children. For TCRbeta, the library was prepared with unique molecular identifiers. TCRdb reprocessed the PCR reads with MiXCR, giving one entry per CDR3 protein. Here the sample spans around 210,000 distinct CDR3 sequences, about 7% being singletons. The study, taken as a whole, reports: Reported findings indicate that, about two months after transplant, alpha-beta T cells came from several hundred expanded clones, which were derived from non-depleted graft cells.

Sequences were derived from PBMCs, sampled before TCRalphabeta/CD19-depleted stem cell transplant. The sequence was collected from a boy younger than 10 with acute lymphoblastic leukemia, due to receive a stem cell transplant. The gene calls are TRBV3-1 and TRBJ2-7, with D perhaps TRBD1 (6 bases). This CDR3 is CASSQDPGAYEQYF. CDR3 bases: TGTGCCAGCAGCCAAGATCCAGGGGCCTACGAGCAGTACTTC.